This T cell receptor beta chain was found in a study of blood T cell repertoires in COVID-19 (dated by TCRdb to the early 2020s). Concerning the study at large: Samples from collaborators originated in the United States, Italy and Spain and spanned both the acute and convalescent phases of COVID-19. The material from the prospective study consisted of cDNA or gDNA derived from T cells, B-cell-depleted T cells, or PBMCs. Deeply sampled blood TCRbeta repertoires from subjects exposed to, actively infected with, or recovered from COVID-19 were included in the dataset. The repertoires were released in a freely available public database meant as a resource for research on the immune response to SARS-CoV-2. Samples were obtained from the ongoing ImmuneRACE study (first 160 participants) and from over 1,000 subjects provided by 6 global collaborators. A de-identified subject ID, COVID-19 status, age in years and sex were almost always included in the sample metadata. Where available, HLA class I and class II types were taken from metadata supplied by the sample provider and were not determined by assay-based typing.

TCRbeta CDR3 regions were amplified from genomic DNA using the immunoSEQ Assay, a bias-controlled multiplex PCR. From the authors' description of their analysis: The number of nucleated cells in each sample was estimated from the amplification of reference gene primers within the assay. To quantify the absolute abundance of each unique TCRbeta CDR3 rearrangement, sequence reads were collapsed and filtered. For each sample, productive Simpson clonality was calculated as the square root of Simpson's diversity index over productive rearrangements. This is the immuneACCESS table as TCRdb keeps it, with only in-frame sequences that have V and J called. A part of the clones is gone; compared with another copy, unresolved V genes explain less than half, and the rest is unexplained. V, J and clone size reflect that table, while D and trimming were determined from the DNA. This sample lists roughly 230,000 clones; 80% to 90% were detected once. Of the sample, about 0.91% falls within the top ten clones.

The germline V end is reduced by 8 bases and the J end by 8 bases; junction bases left unmatched: 17. The germline V gene (reference sequence) specifies MNHEY as CDR1 and SMNVEV as CDR2. The CDR3 runs 15 residues from the cysteine to the phenylalanine. Only the CDR3 part of the read is kept: 45 bases, read in frame from the first base. Only a few counts were recorded for this clone. Which antigen it targets is not known. Base qualities are not at hand, and no much larger clone is one base apart. Study-wide conclusions, independent of this receptor: The quantity of clinical and demographic metadata differed by source and by participant and was supplied without curation.

Whole blood was collected in K2EDTA tubes by collaborating institutions according to the institutions' own protocols. For TCRbeta analysis, collaborators shipped samples in one of three forms: frozen whole blood, isolated PBMCs, or DNA extracted from either of those sample types. What was sequenced was peripheral blood. The chain is encoded by TRBV27 joined to TRBJ1-1, with 7 middle bases fitting TRBD1. This TCR came from a man aged 40-49 years with acute or convalescent COVID-19. The nucleotide sequence reads TGTGCCAGCCGGATGTACCGACAGGGCTCAGAAGAAGCTTTCTTT. It encodes CASRMYRQGSEEAFF.